This is a list of T cell receptor beta chains from one sample in a study of T cells after yellow fever vaccination. MiXCR was run by TCRdb on the 5' RACE reads, yielding one entry per CDR3 protein. The sample has 600,000 to 750,000 distinct CDR3 sequences, 9% to 15% seen once. Material: PBMCs, obtained on the day of the yellow fever booster vaccination. These receptors were obtained from a young man who received the YFV17D yellow fever vaccine. The CDR3 runs from the conserved cysteine through the conserved F or W. D genes are given only for firm matches. Rows give clone size only sometimes, using once, few, many, or a class for an expanded clone.

CDR3aa	CDR3nt	d_gene	v_gene	j_gene	abundance
CASSPFTIYEQYF	TGTGCCAGCAGCCCCTTCACAATCTACGAGCAGTACTTC	.	TRBV7-2	TRBJ2-7	.
CSVTGLAGSEQYF	TGCAGCGTCACAGGACTAGCGGGTAGCGAGCAGTACTTC	TRBD2	TRBV29-1	TRBJ2-7	few
CASSLAPNEYEQYF	TGCGCCAGCAGCTTGGCCCCCAATGAGTACGAGCAGTACTTC	.	TRBV5-1	TRBJ2-7	.
CASSVAPGTPYNEQFF	TGTGCCAGCAGCGTAGCCCCCGGGACTCCCTACAATGAGCAGTTCTTC	.	TRBV9	TRBJ2-1	.
CASTTGQGYNEQFF	TGTGCCAGCACTACCGGACAGGGATACAATGAGCAGTTCTTC	TRBD1	TRBV12-3/TRBV12-4	TRBJ2-1	few
CASSLTSGGLRNEQFF	TGTGCCAGCAGCTTAACATCCGGGGGGCTAAGGAATGAGCAGTTCTTC	.	TRBV7-3	TRBJ2-1	.
CASSDLSGSTDTQYF	TGTGCCAGCAGCGACCTTAGCGGGAGCACAGATACGCAGTATTTT	TRBD2	TRBV9	TRBJ2-3	few
CSARLRLAGGPGYYEQYF	TGCAGTGCTAGATTGCGACTAGCGGGAGGGCCTGGGTACTACGAGCAGTACTTC	TRBD2	TRBV20-1	TRBJ2-7	.
CASSPGQTETQYF	TGTGCCAGCTCACCCGGACAGACGGAGACCCAGTACTTC	.	TRBV18	TRBJ2-5	few
CSAQQANTEAFF	TGCAGTGCTCAACAGGCGAACACTGAAGCTTTCTTT	.	TRBV20-1	TRBJ1-1	few
CASSEGGNSPLHF	TGTGCCAGCAGTGAAGGGGGAAATTCACCCCTCCACTTT	.	TRBV25-1	TRBJ1-6	many
CASSFGLAGGPGETQYF	TGTGCCAGCAGCTTTGGACTAGCGGGAGGGCCCGGGGAGACCCAGTACTTC	TRBD2	TRBV7-3	TRBJ2-5	.
CASSTTLTDTQYF	TGTGCCAGCAGCACGACACTTACAGATACGCAGTATTTT	.	TRBV7-6	TRBJ2-3	.
CASSPGKSGRATDTQYF	TGTGCCAGCAGCCCCGGTAAAAGCGGGAGGGCCACAGATACGCAGTATTTT	TRBD2	TRBV7-8	TRBJ2-3	few
CASSPGQGRAQHF	TGTGCCAGCAGCCCTGGACAGGGGAGAGCCCAGCATTTT	TRBD1	TRBV6-2/TRBV6-3	TRBJ1-5	.
CSVDRGRGSGANVLTF	TGCAGCGTTGATAGGGGGAGAGGCTCTGGGGCCAACGTCCTGACTTTC	.	TRBV29-1	TRBJ2-6	.
CASSYGNVLTF	TGTGCCAGCAGTTATGGCAACGTCCTGACTTTC	.	TRBV6-5	TRBJ2-6	.
CSVGRLNTEAFF	TGCAGTGTCGGCAGATTGAACACTGAAGCTTTCTTT	.	TRBV20-1	TRBJ1-1	.